A selection of T cell receptor beta chains follows, all from one sample in a study of CD8 T cells in ankylosing spondylitis. TCRdb itself ran the 5' RACE reads through MiXCR, one entry per CDR3 protein. The data show some 33,000 distinct CDR3 sequences, approximately 15% seen once. The sequenced sample was blood. The receptors derive from a male donor with ankylosing spondylitis or in good health (not recorded which). Each CDR3 is given with its conserved first and last residue. A D gene is named only where the DNA matches it firmly. Clone size is not always given. Where it is, it says once, few, many or a class for expanded clones.

d_call j_call v_call clone_size cdr3_length cdr3_aa cdr3_nt
. TRBJ2-5 TRBV3-1 . 13 CASSQRGQETQYF TGTGCCAGCAGCCAGCGGGGCCAAGAGACCCAGTACTTC
TRBD2 TRBJ2-2 TRBV6-5 few 16 CATSGLAGGIRGELFF TGTGCCACCTCGGGACTAGCGGGAGGGATACGCGGGGAGCTGTTTTTT
. TRBJ2-4 TRBV28 few 14 CASRPTGAKNIQYF TGTGCCAGCAGACCCACGGGGGCCAAAAACATTCAGTACTTC
. TRBJ1-5 TRBV27 . 15 CASSAQGSSNQPQHF TGTGCCAGCAGTGCACAGGGAAGTAGCAATCAGCCCCAGCATTTT
. TRBJ2-1 TRBV11-2 . 19 CASSLAPSAYTRAYNEQFF TGTGCCAGCAGCTTAGCGCCTAGCGCTTACACAAGGGCCTACAATGAGCAGTTCTTC
. TRBJ2-3 TRBV30 few 14 CAWSVLGIADTQYF TGTGCCTGGAGTGTACTTGGGATAGCAGATACGCAGTATTTT
. TRBJ2-5 TRBV29-1 few 13 CSGMGLYQETQYF TGCAGCGGGATGGGTCTGTACCAAGAGACCCAGTACTTC
. TRBJ2-1 TRBV7-8 . 15 CASSLHRQGRNEQFF TGTGCCAGCAGCTTACATAGGCAGGGGCGCAATGAGCAGTTCTTC
. TRBJ2-7 TRBV5-1 . 14 CASSLDSHLYEQYF TGCGCCAGCAGCTTGGACAGCCACCTCTACGAGCAGTACTTC
. TRBJ2-1 TRBV7-3 . 14 CASSLNPRYNEQFF TGTGCCAGCAGCTTAAACCCCAGGTACAATGAGCAGTTCTTC
TRBD2 TRBJ2-1 TRBV4-3 many 17 CASSQFRGAGAYNEQFF TGCGCCAGCAGCCAATTTAGGGGAGCGGGAGCATACAATGAGCAGTTCTTC
. TRBJ2-2 TRBV2 few 14 CATTGNANTGELFF TGTGCCACAACAGGAAACGCGAACACCGGGGAGCTGTTTTTT
. TRBJ1-4 TRBV28 . 14 CASSFPATNEKLFF TGTGCCAGCAGTTTCCCCGCAACTAATGAAAAACTGTTTTTT
TRBD2 TRBJ2-2 TRBV4-2 . 18 CASSQDFSGGPNTGELFF TGTGCCAGCAGCCAAGATTTTAGCGGGGGACCGAACACCGGGGAGCTGTTTTTT
. TRBJ1-1 TRBV12-3/TRBV12-4 . 13 CASSKRTYTEAFF TGTGCCAGCAGTAAAAGGACTTACACTGAAGCTTTCTTT
. TRBJ2-3 TRBV29-1 few 13 CSVEMATTDTQYF TGCAGCGTTGAAATGGCCACCACAGATACGCAGTATTTT
. TRBJ1-1 TRBV9 . 13 CASSVQPRAEAFF TGTGCCAGCAGCGTTCAACCCAGGGCTGAAGCTTTCTTT
TRBD1 TRBJ2-1 TRBV4-3 . 15 CASSQNMGQGREQFF TGCGCCAGCAGCCAAAATATGGGACAGGGGAGGGAGCAGTTCTTC
TRBD2 TRBJ2-5 TRBV20-1 many 14 CSASHGTSAETQYF TGCAGTGCTAGCCACGGGACTAGCGCGGAGACCCAGTACTTC
. TRBJ2-2 TRBV20-1 few 15 CSARDGSSLTGELFF TGCAGTGCTAGAGATGGTTCTTCACTAACCGGGGAGCTGTTTTTT
TRBD1 TRBJ1-4 TRBV5-6 . 15 CASSLVGTEDEKLFF TGTGCCAGCAGCTTGGTGGGGACAGAGGATGAAAAACTGTTTTTT
. TRBJ2-1 TRBV5-1 few 15 CASRYSGSSYNEQFF TGCGCCAGCAGATATAGCGGTAGCTCCTACAATGAGCAGTTCTTC
. TRBJ2-2 TRBV28 . 15 CASRSYRVDTGELFF TGTGCCAGCAGGTCCTACAGGGTCGACACCGGGGAGCTGTTTTTT
. TRBJ1-4 TRBV6-6 . 11 CASSYDEKLFF TGTGCCAGCAGTTACGACGAAAAACTGTTTTTT
. TRBJ1-1 TRBV5-1 . 15 CASSLGGAENTEAFF TGCGCCAGCAGCTTGGGAGGGGCTGAGAACACTGAAGCTTTCTTT
TRBD2 TRBJ2-5 TRBV19 few 15 CASSNSGGEKETQYF TGTGCCAGTAGTAATAGCGGGGGGGAGAAAGAGACCCAGTACTTC
. TRBJ1-1 TRBV7-6 few 14 CASSLAPGGTEAFF TGTGCCAGCAGCTTAGCGCCGGGGGGCACTGAAGCTTTCTTT
TRBD2 TRBJ2-3 TRBV5-1 few 15 CASSPSGIFTDTQYF TGCGCCAGCAGTCCTAGCGGGATCTTCACAGATACGCAGTATTTT
. TRBJ1-1 TRBV19 . 15 CASRGGKLSNTEAFF TGTGCCAGTAGGGGTGGCAAACTCTCGAACACTGAAGCTTTCTTT
TRBD2 TRBJ2-1 TRBV2 . 14 CASSELLAVNEQFF TGTGCCAGCAGTGAATTACTAGCGGTCAATGAGCAGTTCTTC
TRBD2 TRBJ2-1 TRBV12-3/TRBV12-4 few 16 CASSLGAGGSYNEQFF TGTGCCAGCAGTTTGGGAGCGGGAGGTTCCTACAATGAGCAGTTCTTC
. TRBJ2-1 TRBV7-3 few 15 CASSLIGGSYNEQFF TGTGCCAGCAGCTTAATCGGCGGCTCCTACAATGAGCAGTTCTTC
. TRBJ1-2 TRBV10-3 . 13 CAITPDGTDGYTF TGTGCCATCACCCCGGACGGTACGGATGGCTACACCTTC
. TRBJ2-2 TRBV5-1 few 14 CASARSSNTGELFF TGCGCCAGCGCCCGCAGTTCGAACACCGGGGAGCTGTTTTTT
. TRBJ1-5 TRBV2 many 10 CACGGGPQHF TGTGCCTGTGGAGGAGGGCCCCAGCATTTT
TRBD2 TRBJ2-3 TRBV4-2 few 15 CASSQDGRGADTQYF TGTGCCAGCAGCCAAGATGGGAGGGGCGCAGATACGCAGTATTTT
. TRBJ1-1 TRBV12-3/TRBV12-4 . 15 CASSLAGEQNTEAFF TGTGCCAGCAGTTTAGCTGGGGAGCAGAACACTGAAGCTTTCTTT
. TRBJ2-2 TRBV5-6 few 12 CASTGGTGELFF TGTGCCAGTACGGGTGGAACCGGGGAGCTGTTTTTT
. TRBJ2-7 TRBV29-1 few 13 CSVGWPHRYEQYF TGCAGCGTGGGATGGCCTCACCGCTACGAGCAGTACTTC
. TRBJ2-3 TRBV29-1 . 12 CSSQKGVDTQYF TGCAGCTCTCAAAAGGGGGTAGATACGCAGTATTTT
. TRBJ2-1 TRBV29-1 few 12 CSVRHANDEQFF TGCAGCGTACGACACGCTAACGATGAGCAGTTCTTC
. TRBJ2-3 TRBV5-5 . 14 CASSFLQSTDTQYF TGTGCCAGCAGCTTTTTACAGTCCACAGATACGCAGTATTTT
. TRBJ1-1 TRBV12-3/TRBV12-4 few 14 CASSLGGWPGWAFF TGTGCCAGCAGTTTGGGAGGATGGCCCGGCTGGGCTTTCTTT
TRBD2 TRBJ2-3 TRBV7-6 few 16 CASTSGPGLAGDTQYF TGTGCCAGTACAAGTGGTCCGGGACTAGCGGGAGATACGCAGTATTTT
. TRBJ1-1 TRBV5-5 . 16 CASSLGINRADTEAFF TGTGCCAGCAGCTTGGGGATCAACAGGGCGGACACTGAAGCTTTCTTT
. TRBJ2-2 TRBV7-2 . 12 CASSDISGELFF TGTGCCAGCAGCGACATCTCCGGGGAGCTGTTTTTT
. TRBJ2-2 TRBV11-2 few 16 CASSLGLTVRAGELFF TGTGCCAGCAGCTTAGGGTTAACGGTTCGGGCCGGGGAGCTGTTTTTT